The subject of this entry is one TCR beta chain. Its antigen remains unknown. This may come from a read error, since a much larger clone is one base off. The CDR3 length is 15 residues. J gave up 6 bases and V 6 bases, and 10 bases lay outside the gene matches. Germline V gene data show CDR1 as SGHAT and CDR2 as FQNNGV. These data are taken from a study of tumor-infiltrating lymphocytes in primary liver carcinoma. Study-wide context: Patients underwent resection of primary liver carcinoma.

The study, taken as a whole, reports: Overlap in tumor-adjacent and tumor-blood pairs fell below that of tumor region pairs.

Unsorted whole blood yielded blood RNA, and germline DNA was extracted as well. About 3.7 milliliters of peripheral blood were drawn presurgically. TCR beta cDNA was reverse-transcribed from 400 to 500 ng of total RNA. The reaction used a constant-region primer and ProtoScript II reverse transcriptase. Construction of TCR beta libraries relied on three successive nested multiplex PCR rounds employing slightly modified ARM-PCR. TRBV1-TRBV30 forward and Cbeta reverse primers drove the first two roughly 10-cycle rounds. One entry per CDR3 protein results from TCRdb running MiXCR on the multiplex PCR reads. The sample carries some 180,000 distinct CDR3 sequences, roughly three fifths recorded once.

Sequenced input: peripheral blood. The V and J genes are TRBV11-2 and TRBJ2-2, with 7 bases matching TRBD2. The sequence came from a man between 35 and 55 years old with primary liver carcinoma and hepatitis B virus infection. CDR3 sequence: CASRQPGLKAGELFF. As DNA, the CDR3 is TGTGCCAGCAGACAACCGGGACTAAAAGCCGGGGAGCTGTTTTTT.